The 25 T cell receptor beta chains below all came from one sample that was sequenced in a study of tumor-infiltrating lymphocytes in primary liver carcinoma. A constant-region primer served to make TCR beta cDNA from around 500 ng total RNA. Employing slightly modified ARM-PCR, three nested multiplex PCR rounds were run, and these gave rise to the TCR beta libraries. The two initial PCR rounds, about 9 cycles each, used TRBV1-TRBV30 forward and C-beta reverse primers. TCRdb itself ran the multiplex PCR reads through MiXCR, one entry per CDR3 protein. The repertoire holds 25,000 to 35,000 distinct CDR3 sequences, 75% to 85% seen once, with roughly 38% in the top ten. Unsorted bulk tissue of roughly 18-32 mg yielded co-extracted RNA and DNA. Sequenced input: liver tumor tissue from sampling region 5. Regarding subset: tumor region T5, tumor centre. These receptor sequences come from a man between 40 and 49 years old with primary liver carcinoma and hepatitis B virus infection.

With regard to this clonotype: One end of the junction fails to match germline, which may point to a read error. The chain recombines TRBV11-2 with TRBJ2-1; 9 nucleotides agree with TRBD2. The germline V gene has CDR1 SGHAT and CDR2 FQNNGV. The CDR3 contains 15 residues. Written as DNA, the CDR3 is TGTGTCAGCAGCCCCGGGACTAGCAACTACAATGAGCAGTTCTTC. Amino acids: CVSSPGTSNYNEQFF.

The chain carries TRBV11-2 and TRBJ2-5; 10 nucleotides line up with TRBD2. This CDR3 has 18 residues. Germline-derived CDR1 and CDR2 are SGHAT and FQNNGV. CDR3 nucleotide sequence: TGTGCTAACAGCTTAGATCAGTGGTCTAGCGGGAGAGGAGAGACCCAGTACTTC. It encodes CANSLDQWSSGRGETQYF.

This clonotype was found many times. CDR3 in DNA: TGTGCCAGTCGAAACTACGGCCAGCCCCAGCATTTT. Translating gives CASRNYGQPQHF. This chain connects TRBV28 to TRBJ1-5; D is unclear. Germline lookup yields CDR1 MDHEN and CDR2 SYDVKM. The CDR3 consists of 12 residues. V gave up 9 bases and J gave up 7 bases, with 13 bases separating them.

Comments on this clonotype: Because the CDR3 is missing its conserved closing phenylalanine or tryptophan, this is likely a read error. This sequence joins TRBV7-9 and TRBJ1-5, with a possible D match to TRBD1 (5 bases). Trimming took off 4 bases at V and 7 bases at J, with 11 bases between the two ends. The CDR3 runs 13 residues. Germline assignment: CDR1 SEHNR and CDR2 FQNEAQ (reference sequence). CDR3 in DNA: TGTGCCAGCAGCTGGGACTCGGGACAGCCCCAGCATTTA. Residues: CASSWDSGQPQHL.

CDR3 DNA sequence: TGTGCCAGCAGCCTAGGGATAGAACGGAGGGTGCTTCAGTTCTTC. This codes for CASSLGIERRVLQFF. The gene calls are TRBV5-6 and TRBJ2-1; TRBD2 might be the D (6 bases). There are 15 residues in the CDR3. Per the germline V gene, CDR1 is SGHDT and CDR2 is YYEEEE. Trimming removed 4 bases at V and 13 bases at J, with 24 bases between.

Regarding this clonotype: At one end, the junction sequence differs from germline, possibly due to a read error. This sequence joins TRBV11-2 and TRBJ2-5, with D tentatively TRBD2 (5 bases). CDR3 length: 15 residues. The V gene's germline CDR1 is SGHAT and CDR2 FQNNGV. The CDR3 sequence is CASSFEWNQRVTQYF. CDR3 coding DNA: TGCGCCAGCAGCTTCGAGTGGAATCAGAGGGTGACCCAATACTTC.

This clonotype was counted many times. The V gene is TRBV28, the J gene TRBJ2-1; 15 bases map to TRBD2. This CDR3 comprises 16 residues. The junction had 3 bases not matched to a gene; V was cut back by 3 bases and J by 6 bases. The V gene's germline CDR1 is MDHEN and CDR2 SYDVKM. CDR3 sequence (DNA): TGTGCCAGCAGTTTCCGGACTAGCGGGAGGGTCAATGAGCAGTTCTTC. Translating gives CASSFRTSGRVNEQFF.

The chain uses TRBV20-1 and TRBJ1-1; no clear D. The CDR3 is 12 amino acids. V was trimmed by 3 bases and J by 0 bases, leaving 5 bases between them. The germline V gene has CDR1 DFQATT and CDR2 SNEGSKA (reference sequence). The CDR3: CSASRLNTEAFF. CDR3 nucleotide sequence: TGCAGTGCTAGCAGGCTGAACACTGAAGCTTTCTTT.

About this clonotype itself: Because the CDR3 is missing its conserved closing phenylalanine or tryptophan, this is likely a read error. The chain is built from TRBV11-2 and TRBJ2-2; 8 bases map to TRBD1. Per the germline V gene, CDR1 is SGHAT and CDR2 is FQNNGV. V dropped 5 bases and J dropped 6; count of bases not matched to a gene: 8. The CDR3 totals 15 residues. The CDR3 loop is CASSLDRAAPGELFI. CDR3 DNA: TGTGCCAGCAGCCTGGACAGGGCCGCCCCCGGGGAGCTGTTTATC.

This clonotype was seen at least ten times. The chain has TRBV10-3 and TRBJ2-1; 10 bases fit TRBD1. V dropped 1 base and J dropped 8; count of bases not matched to a gene: 8. Germline CDR1 is ENHRY and CDR2 is SYGVKD. The CDR3 loop spans 16 amino acids. The CDR3, as DNA: TGTGCCATCAGTGAGTTGGGGACAGGGGCGTCCGATGAGCAGTTCTTC. As protein: CAISELGTGASDEQFF.

Relative to its sample, this clonotype is medium-sized. In nucleotides, the CDR3 is TGTGCCAGCAGTTATCGTGCCTCCTTGTTCTTC. This gives the protein CASSYRASLFF. The chain is built from TRBV6-2 or TRBV6-3 and TRBJ2-1; D gene unclear. Germline V gene lookup returns CDR1 MNHEY and CDR2 SVGEGT. Trimming took off 3 bases at V and 15 bases at J, with 12 bases between the two ends. CDR3 length: 11 amino acids.

The chain joins TRBV6-5 to TRBJ2-1; 8 nucleotides line up with TRBD2. This CDR3 spans 11 amino acids. J was trimmed by 12 bases and V by 7 bases; bases with no gene match: 5. Germline lookup yields CDR1 MNHEY and CDR2 SVGAGI. The CDR3 DNA is TGTGCCAGCATAGATGCGGGGGGGCAGTTCTTC. Amino acid sequence: CASIDAGGQFF.

About this clonotype: Being one base from a much bigger clone, this may be a read error. The CDR3 loop reads CATSDSGGDTGELFF. The CDR3 nucleotides read TGTGCCACCAGTGATTCCGGAGGGGATACCGGGGAGCTGTTTTTT. The gene calls are TRBV24-1 and TRBJ2-2; D perhaps matches TRBD2 (6 bases). V was trimmed by 2 bases and J by 5 bases, leaving 11 bases between them. The germline CDR1 and CDR2 sequences are KGHDR and SFDVKD. This CDR3 comprises 15 residues.

A remark on this clonotype: Compared with germline, one end of the junction differs, possibly owing to a read error. The CDR3, as DNA: TGTAGCGTTATGACGTCTGGCGGTGAGACCCAGTACTTC. Protein product: CSVMTSGGETQYF. This chain links TRBV29-1 with TRBJ2-5, with a possible D match to TRBD2 (5 bases). Germline CDR1 is SQVTM and CDR2 is ANQGSEA. CDR3 length: 13 residues. Supplemented by reference TRBV29-1 and TRBJ2-5, the full variable domain reads SAVISQKPSRDICQRGTSLTIQCQVDSQVTMMFWYRQQPGQSLTLIATANQGSEATYESGFVIDKFPISRPNLTFSTLTVSNMSPEDSSIYLCSVMTSGGETQYFGPGTRLLVL.

This clonotype was seen only a few times. The junction departs from the called germline gene at one end, perhaps through a read error. This chain joins TRBV20-1 and TRBJ2-1; 12 bases fit TRBD2. Germline lookup yields CDR1 DFQATT and CDR2 SNEGSKA (reference sequence). This CDR3 comprises 16 residues. CDR3 sequence reads: CSASVPASGRAGELFF. The CDR3 DNA sequence: TGCAGTGCTAGTGTCCCGGCTAGCGGGAGGGCCGGAGAGCTGTTCTTC.

Regarding this clonotype: The CDR3 ends on some other residue instead of the conserved phenylalanine or tryptophan, so this is likely a read error. No DNA is shown, since the ends of the CDR3 on it are uncertain; the CDR3 is the one TCRdb lists. The V and J genes are TRBV12-3 or TRBV12-4 and TRBJ1-6; TRBD1, the D gene given by the table, was not confirmed from the DNA. The CDR3 is 14 amino acids in total, end residues counted. The CDR3 is CASSFDRSNSPLYL.

Comments on this clonotype: Its ends do not fully match the called genes, so a read error is possible. J is TRBJ2-1 and V is TRBV20-1, with TRBD2 matching 9 bases. From germline, CDR1 is DFQATT and CDR2 SNEGSKA (reference sequence). The CDR3 has 14 residues. CDR3: CSAVSGRGYNEQLF. In DNA form, the CDR3 reads TGCAGTGCTGTTAGCGGGAGAGGTTACAATGAGCAGCTCTTC.

This clonotype was picked up many times. The rearrangement joins TRBV28 to TRBJ2-1; 9 positions match TRBD2. V gave up 1 base and J gave up 8 bases; unmatched junction bases: 6. Germline loops: CDR1 MDHEN, CDR2 SYDVKM. The CDR3 is 15 residues long. The CDR3 spells CASSLLGGRADEQFF. Here the CDR3 DNA reads TGTGCCAGCAGTTTATTGGGCGGGAGGGCGGATGAGCAGTTCTTC.

The chain recombines TRBV12-3 or TRBV12-4 with TRBJ2-6; D is undetermined. The CDR3 loop spans 15 amino acids. V was shortened by 9 bases and J by 0 bases, with 12 bases between the two germline ends. The CDR3 sequence: CASTLSSSGANVLTF. CDR3 in DNA: TGTGCCAGTACCCTCTCCAGCTCTGGGGCCAACGTCCTGACTTTC.

The chain combines TRBV10-3 with TRBJ2-3; possibly TRBD2 for D (6 bases). This CDR3 has 16 residues. CDR1 ENHRY and CDR2 SYGVKD come from the germline V gene. The V and J ends lost 6 bases and 8 bases respectively, with 24 bases between them. The CDR3 nucleotides are TGTGCCATCAGGCACACTAGCTGGGCTAGCACGGGTACGCAGTATTTT. It yields the protein CAIRHTSWASTGTQYF.

Of note for this clonotype: At one boundary the junction diverges from the germline segment, which might be a read error. V gene TRBV11-2 combines with J gene TRBJ2-3; no clear D gene. Per germline, CDR1 SGHAT and CDR2 FQNNGV. The CDR3 has 16 amino acids. The CDR3 sequence: CASSRRLINPTDTQYF. CDR3 in DNA: TGTGCCAGCAGCCGACGACTCATCAACCCCACAGATACTCAGTATTTT.

Points on this clonotype: Germline is not matched at one junction end, which may reflect a read error. The gene calls are TRBV14 and TRBJ1-2; TRBD1 is a possible D gene (5 bases). CDR1 is SGHDN and CDR2 is FVKESK in the germline V gene. The CDR3 length is 14 residues. DNA for the CDR3: TGTGCCAGCAGCCCGGGACGGACGTACTATGGCTTCACCTTC. Amino acid sequence: CASSPGRTYYGFTF.

The chain employs TRBV28 and TRBJ2-7, with 10 bases that match TRBD2. Germline CDR1 MDHEN, CDR2 SYDVKM. The CDR3 spans 14 residues. Trimming cost V 7 bases and J 4 bases; bases outside gene matches: 7. In DNA form, the CDR3 reads TGTGCCAGCATTCTCCTAGCGGGAGCATACGAGCAGTACTTC. This encodes CASILLAGAYEQYF.

Concerning this clonotype itself: The CDR3 end shows no conserved phenylalanine or tryptophan, and so a read error is likely. This chain links TRBV7-9 with TRBJ2-1; D gene unclear. V was pared by 3 bases and J by 9 bases, with 6 bases between. This CDR3 spans 11 amino acids. Germline V gene lookup returns CDR1 SEHNR and CDR2 FQNEAQ (reference sequence). CDR3 nucleotides: TGTGCCAGCAGCTTTCTTGGTGAGCAGTTCCTG. It specifies CASSFLGEQFL.

With respect to this clonotype: One junction end disagrees with the germline gene, perhaps due to a read error. The V gene is TRBV5-5, the J gene TRBJ2-6; D gene ambiguous. This CDR3 region has 14 residues. In germline, CDR1 is SGHKS, CDR2 YYEKEE (reference sequence). The CDR3 DNA is TGTCCCAGCAGCACGTGGTCTCGGGCCAACGTCCTGACTTTC. It codes for CPSSTWSRANVLTF.